This T cell receptor (beta chain) was retrieved from a study of blood T cell repertoires in COVID-19. Turning to the study itself: There were acute and convalescent COVID-19 samples, and they came from the United States, Italy and Spain. Sources were T cells, B-cell-depleted T cells, or PBMCs; the material itself was cDNA or gDNA.

Authors' processing steps: Estimated nucleated cell counts came from reference gene primer amplification. Clones were sequenced by immunoSEQ multiplex PCR, and TCRdb holds only the in-frame ones, with some missing. The D gene and trimming were derived from the DNA, and the V and J assignments and clone size from that table. The sample carries approximately 150,000 clones, about nine tenths recorded once. The J segment lost 0 bases and the V segment lost 5 bases, leaving 7 bases of the junction unmatched. The CDR3 is made up of 16 amino acids. Germline V gene lookup returns CDR1 LNHDA and CDR2 SQIVND (reference sequence).

The sample comprised peripheral blood. The chain employs TRBV19 and TRBJ2-1; 7 bases agree with TRBD2. The clonotype originates from a human donor in a cohort sampled during active COVID-19. The CDR3 DNA follows: TGTGCCAGTAGTGCCGGGGGGTTGATCTCCTACAATGAGCAGTTCTTC. Amino acid sequence: CASSAGGLISYNEQFF.